This T cell receptor (beta chain) was identified in a study of blood T cell repertoires in COVID-19. Produced via immunoSEQ multiplex PCR; TCRdb's table is partial and in-frame only. The sample lists approximately 230,000 clones, approximately 91% occurring once. Sequenced sample: peripheral blood. This receptor was identified in a woman aged 40 to 50 who had recovered from COVID-19.

The CDR3 coding sequence is TGCGCCAGCACATCGACAGGGGGTCACAATGAGCAGTTCTTC. The encoded protein is CASTSTGGHNEQFF. The chain combines TRBV5-1 with TRBJ2-1, with 9 bases that match TRBD1. Germline CDR1 is SGHRS and CDR2 is YFSETQ. The junction had 6 bases not matched to a gene; V was cut back by 6 bases and J by 5 bases. The length of the CDR3 is 14 residues.